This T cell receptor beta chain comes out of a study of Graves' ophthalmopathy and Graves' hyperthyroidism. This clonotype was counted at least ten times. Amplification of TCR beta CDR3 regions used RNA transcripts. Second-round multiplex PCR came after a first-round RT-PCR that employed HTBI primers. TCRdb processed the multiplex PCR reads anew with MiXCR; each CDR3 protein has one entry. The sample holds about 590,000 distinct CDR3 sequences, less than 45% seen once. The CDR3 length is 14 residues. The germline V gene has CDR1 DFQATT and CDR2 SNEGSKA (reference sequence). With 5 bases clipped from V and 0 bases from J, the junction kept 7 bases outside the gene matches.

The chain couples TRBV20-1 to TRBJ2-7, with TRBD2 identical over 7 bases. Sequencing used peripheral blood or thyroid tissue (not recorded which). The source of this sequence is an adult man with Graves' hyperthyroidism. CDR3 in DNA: TGCAGTGCTTATGCTAGCGGTCCCTCCTACGAGCAGTACTTC. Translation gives CSAYASGPSYEQYF.